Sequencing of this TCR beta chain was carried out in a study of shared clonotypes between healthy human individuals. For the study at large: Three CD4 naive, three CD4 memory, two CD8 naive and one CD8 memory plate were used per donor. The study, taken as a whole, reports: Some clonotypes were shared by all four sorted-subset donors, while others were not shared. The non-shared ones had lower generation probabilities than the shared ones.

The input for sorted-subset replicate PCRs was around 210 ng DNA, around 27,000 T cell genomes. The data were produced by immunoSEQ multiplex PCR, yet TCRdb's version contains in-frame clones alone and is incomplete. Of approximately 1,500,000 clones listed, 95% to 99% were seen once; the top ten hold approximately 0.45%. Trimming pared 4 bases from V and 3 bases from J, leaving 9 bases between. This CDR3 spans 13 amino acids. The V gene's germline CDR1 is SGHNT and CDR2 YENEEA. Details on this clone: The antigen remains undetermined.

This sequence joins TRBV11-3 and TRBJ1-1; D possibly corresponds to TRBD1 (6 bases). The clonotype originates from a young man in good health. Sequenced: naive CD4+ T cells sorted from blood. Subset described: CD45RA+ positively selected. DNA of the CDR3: TGTGCCAGCAGCTCTCCAGGGGACACTGAAGCTTTCTTT. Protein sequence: CASSSPGDTEAFF.